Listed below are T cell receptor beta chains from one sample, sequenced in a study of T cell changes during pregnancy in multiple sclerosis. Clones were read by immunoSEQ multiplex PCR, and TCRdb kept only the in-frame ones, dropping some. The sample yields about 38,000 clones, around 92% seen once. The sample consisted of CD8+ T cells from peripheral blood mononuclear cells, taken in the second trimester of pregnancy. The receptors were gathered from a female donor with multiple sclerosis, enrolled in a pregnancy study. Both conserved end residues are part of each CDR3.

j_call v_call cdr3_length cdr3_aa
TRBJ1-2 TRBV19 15 CASSIRGQGALGYTF
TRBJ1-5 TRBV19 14 CASSIIRGGEPQHF
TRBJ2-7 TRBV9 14 CASSGGLAGYEQYF
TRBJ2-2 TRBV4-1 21 CASSHTLPGGGFGANTGELFF
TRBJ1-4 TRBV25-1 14 CASRASPGGEKLFF
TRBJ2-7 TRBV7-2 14 CASSMKPGAYEQYF
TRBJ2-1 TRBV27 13 CASSLTGTNEQFF
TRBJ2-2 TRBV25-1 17 CASSVNRGLVTTGELFF
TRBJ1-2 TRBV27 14 CASSWGLQGYGYTF
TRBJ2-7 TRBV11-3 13 CASSSSGDYEQYF
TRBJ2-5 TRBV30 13 CAWGGEVQETQYF
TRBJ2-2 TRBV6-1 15 CASSENTGGTGELFF
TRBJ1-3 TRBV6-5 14 CASSFGRAGNTIYF
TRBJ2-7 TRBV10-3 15 CAISRERQDPYEQYF
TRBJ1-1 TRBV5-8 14 CASSLAMGPTEAFF
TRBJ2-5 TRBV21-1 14 CASSKGRGGETQYF
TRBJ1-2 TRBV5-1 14 CASSLSHRDDGYTF
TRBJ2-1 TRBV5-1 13 CASSPGQGNEQFF
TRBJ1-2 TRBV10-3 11 CASRVPTGYTF
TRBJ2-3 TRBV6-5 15 CASSRQGSPADTQYF
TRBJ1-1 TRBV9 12 CASSDSDREAFF
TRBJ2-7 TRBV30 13 CAGERGRAYEQYF
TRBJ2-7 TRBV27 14 CASSYRVGSYEQYF
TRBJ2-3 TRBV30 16 CAWSPTRETSTDTQYF
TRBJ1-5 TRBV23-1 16 CASSHTGRERNQPQHF
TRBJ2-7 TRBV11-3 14 CASSPGTSGYEQYF
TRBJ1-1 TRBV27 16 CASSERASGMNTEAFF
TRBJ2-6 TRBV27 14 CASSYYSGANVLTF
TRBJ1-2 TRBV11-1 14 CASSLGPPADGYTF
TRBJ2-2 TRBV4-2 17 CASSQEYTGAGYRELFF
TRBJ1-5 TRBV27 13 CASSFSSNQPQHF
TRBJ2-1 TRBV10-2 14 CALKKDESGNEQFF
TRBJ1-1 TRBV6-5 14 CASSQTETNTEAFF
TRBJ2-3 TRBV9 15 CASSRGGSDTDTQYF
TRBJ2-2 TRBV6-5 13 CASSYSTGGELFF
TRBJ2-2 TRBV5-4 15 CASSVLAGGTGELFF
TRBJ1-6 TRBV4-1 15 CASSQGDRGDSPLHF
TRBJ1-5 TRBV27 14 CASSLGGLNQPQHF
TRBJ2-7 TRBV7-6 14 CASSLDVGLYEQYF
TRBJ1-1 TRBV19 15 CASSISARPDTEAFF
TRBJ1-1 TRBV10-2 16 CASSERDRGLNTEAFF
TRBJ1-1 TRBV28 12 CATARRNTEAFF
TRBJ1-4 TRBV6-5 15 CASSYTQGPNEKLFF
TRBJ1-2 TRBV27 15 CASSFRRGVNYGYTF
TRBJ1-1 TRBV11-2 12 CASSLEGGEAFF
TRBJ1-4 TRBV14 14 CASSQGTGNEKLFF
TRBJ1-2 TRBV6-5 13 CASTPGPFYGYTF
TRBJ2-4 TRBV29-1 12 CSGTGTENIQYF
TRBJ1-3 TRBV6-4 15 CASSPGHDLGNTIYF
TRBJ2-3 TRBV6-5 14 CASSYGRTTDTQYF
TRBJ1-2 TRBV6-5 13 CASSYSTGYGYTF
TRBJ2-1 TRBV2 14 CAVPPGQGINEQFF
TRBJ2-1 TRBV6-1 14 CASSARDSYNEQFF
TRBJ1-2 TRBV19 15 CASRTPQGGAYGYTF
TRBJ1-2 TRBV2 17 CASSEAPQGQWDYGYTF
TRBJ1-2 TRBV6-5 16 CASSYNPRTGVYGYTF
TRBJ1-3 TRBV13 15 CASSLDVDIGNTIYF